The next 23 T cell receptor beta chains were all read from a single sample in a study. Tregs were sorted as CD4+CD25+CD127-/low cells. TCRdb independently ran MiXCR on the 5' RACE reads; one entry per CDR3 protein. The table shows 10,000 to 13,000 distinct CDR3 sequences, with 15% to 20% occurring only once. The sequenced sample consisted of Tregs sorted from a lymph node. The receptors were gathered from a female donor with breast cancer.

Many counts were recorded for this clonotype. The chain couples TRBV28 to TRBJ2-1; weak D call: TRBD2 (5 bases). The CDR3 runs to 14 residues. Trimming cost V 7 bases and J 4 bases, with 14 bases left between them. In germline, CDR1 is MDHEN, CDR2 SYDVKM. CDR3 nucleotide sequence: TGTGCCAGCACCCCCCCCGGGGTATACAATGAGCAGTTCTTC. Its translation is CASTPPGVYNEQFF.

In its sample, this clonotype is medium-sized. The gene calls are TRBV18 and TRBJ2-3; D not certain. With 1 base removed from V and 3 bases from J, the gap between germline ends came to 8 bases. The CDR3 extends over 14 amino acids. Germline V lookup: CDR1 KGHSH, CDR2 LQKENI. DNA for the CDR3: TGTGCCAGCTCACCACTCACACAGACAGATACGCAGTATTTT. Amino acid sequence: CASSPLTQTDTQYF. Full variable domain (missing parts from reference TRBV18 and TRBJ2-3): NAGVMQNPRHLVRRRGQEARLRCSPMKGHSHVYWYRQLPEEGLKFMVYLQKENIIDESGMPKERFSAEFPKEGPSILRIQQVVRGDSAAYFCASSPLTQTDTQYFGPGTRLTVL.

Details on this clonotype: A much larger clone differs by one base, so this may be a read error. The chain recombines TRBV5-1 with TRBJ1-1; no definite D call. The ends were cut back, 8 bases at V and 6 bases at J, with 17 bases in the middle. The CDR3 contains 13 residues. Per the germline V gene, CDR1 is SGHRS and CDR2 is YFSETQ. In DNA, the CDR3 is TGCGCCAGTCACCAGACTCCAAACGCTGAAGCTTTCTTT. It encodes CASHQTPNAEAFF.

This clonotype was observed at least ten times. The chain carries TRBV18 and TRBJ2-2; D not certain. Germline CDR1 KGHSH, CDR2 LQKENI. CDR3 length: 13 amino acids. Between the trimmed V and J ends, which lost 1 base and 6 bases, there was a span of 6 bases. CDR3 nucleotide sequence: TGTGCCAGCTCACCACTTGGGGCCGGGGAGCTGTTTTTT. This codes for CASSPLGAGELFF.

This clonotype is classed as medium-sized. The chain uses TRBV6-5 and TRBJ2-5, with 7 nucleotides matching TRBD1. The CDR3 runs 12 residues. Unmatched junction bases numbered 7, after V lost 8 bases and J lost 7 bases. From germline, CDR1 is MNHEY and CDR2 SVGAGI. CDR3 nucleotide sequence: TGTGCCAGCCGGACAGGCCTAGGGACCCAGTACTTC. This codes for CASRTGLGTQYF.

This clonotype qualifies as medium-sized (0.01 to 0.1%). The chain couples TRBV21-1 to TRBJ2-7; the table's D call, TRBD1, was not checked against the DNA. TRBV21-1 represents a pseudogene. The CDR3 length is 17 residues. The DNA of the CDR3 is TGTGCCAGCAGCAAAAAATTGGCGGGATCAGGGACCTACGAGCAGTACTTC. As protein: CASSKKLAGSGTYEQYF.

The genes are TRBV5-4 and TRBJ1-1; D remains unclear. The V end lost 2 bases, the J end lost 0 bases, and 8 bases lay between the germline ends. The CDR3 sequence is 14 residues long. Germline CDR1 and CDR2: SGHNT and YYREEE (reference sequence). CDR3 coding DNA: TGTGCCAGCAGCTTAGAACCCATGAACACTGAAGCTTTCTTT. Amino acid sequence: CASSLEPMNTEAFF.

This clonotype appeared many times. The chain recombines TRBV28 with TRBJ1-1, with TRBD1 identical over 9 bases. Trimming at V came to 6 bases and at J to 2 bases, leaving 7 bases not matched to a gene. Germline CDR1 MDHEN, CDR2 SYDVKM. The CDR3 is made up of 15 amino acids. The CDR3: CASRTGTGYNTEAFF. The CDR3 DNA reads TGTGCCAGCAGAACCGGGACAGGGTATAACACTGAAGCTTTCTTT.

By share, this clonotype ranks as medium-sized. This rearrangement joins TRBV9 to TRBJ2-3, with D unclear. This CDR3 has 14 amino acids. Germline values: CDR1 SGDLS, CDR2 YYNGEE. Deletions cut 4 bases from V and 6 bases from J, with 15 bases between. The CDR3 DNA sequence: TGTGCCAGCAGCCTCCGACGAACCGGGGATACGCAGTATTTT. Translation gives CASSLRRTGDTQYF.

This clonotype was counted at least ten times. The genes are TRBV28 and TRBJ2-7; 9 nucleotides agree with TRBD2. After removal of 4 bases from V and 2 bases from J, the junction contained 3 bases not matched to a gene. Germline CDR1 and CDR2: MDHEN and SYDVKM. CDR3 length equals 14 residues. This CDR3 is CASSSAGGTYEQYF. CDR3 in DNA: TGTGCCAGCAGTTCAGCGGGAGGCACCTACGAGCAGTACTTC.

The V gene is TRBV20-1, the J gene TRBJ2-1, with TRBD2 matching over 9 bases. Trimming at V came to 5 bases and at J to 7 bases, leaving 6 bases not matched to a gene. CDR1 and CDR2 from the germline V gene are DFQATT and SNEGSKA (reference sequence). The CDR3 loop spans 13 amino acids. The CDR3 spells CSASAGGGNEQFF. The CDR3 DNA is TGCAGTGCTTCAGCGGGGGGCGGTAATGAGCAGTTCTTC.

This clonotype is labeled medium-sized. The V gene is TRBV5-1, the J gene TRBJ1-2; possible D gene TRBD1, 6 bases. The CDR3 extends over 14 amino acids. V gave up 0 bases and J gave up 6 bases, with 12 bases separating them. From germline, CDR1 is SGHRS and CDR2 YFSETQ. CDR3 region: CASSLAPGDHGYTF. CDR3 nucleotide sequence: TGCGCCAGCAGCTTGGCCCCAGGGGATCATGGCTACACCTTC.

By frequency in the sample, this clonotype is medium-sized (0.01 to 0.1%). The chain is built from TRBV7-2 and TRBJ1-2; the D gene is possibly TRBD1 (5 bases). The V end lost 1 base, the J end lost 0 bases, and 9 bases lay between the germline ends. Germline lookup yields CDR1 SGHTA and CDR2 FQGNSA. The CDR3 extends over 15 amino acids. CDR3 sequence reads: CASSLVTTANYGYTF. DNA of the CDR3: TGTGCCAGCAGCTTAGTGACGACAGCTAACTATGGCTACACCTTC.

By sample fraction, this clonotype is medium-sized. This chain joins TRBV4-2 and TRBJ1-2; D is perhaps TRBD1 (5 bases). Germline lookup yields CDR1 LGHNA and CDR2 YNFKEQ. The CDR3 runs 15 residues. V was pared by 1 base and J by 8 bases, with 17 bases between. The CDR3 bases are TGTGCCAGCAGCCAAGGGAGGGGACTTGCGGGAGGCTACACCTTC. The encoded protein is CASSQGRGLAGGYTF.

This clonotype is medium-sized by share. The chain carries TRBV5-6 and TRBJ2-3; D is perhaps TRBD1 (6 bases). The CDR3 spans 16 residues. Trimming pared 4 bases from V and 3 bases from J, leaving 18 bases between. Germline V gene lookup returns CDR1 SGHDT and CDR2 YYEEEE. CDR3: CASSLRGGEGTDTQYF. Written as DNA, the CDR3 is TGTGCCAGCAGCCTGAGAGGGGGAGAGGGGACAGATACGCAGTATTTT.

This clonotype was recorded many times. CDR3 nucleotide sequence: TGTGCCAGCAGCCAAGCCCCGGGGGGGGTGGGCTACACCTTC. It is translated as CASSQAPGGVGYTF. The V gene is TRBV3-1, the J gene TRBJ1-2, with D perhaps TRBD1 (5 bases). Germline CDR1 reads LGHDT; CDR2 reads YNNKEL (reference sequence). CDR3 length equals 14 residues. Trimming shortened V by 1 base and J by 8 bases, and 14 bases separated the two germline ends.

Ten or more counts support this clonotype. The V call is TRBV18, the J call TRBJ2-3, with a possible D match to TRBD2 (6 bases). CDR1 and CDR2 (germline): KGHSH, LQKENI. V dropped 4 bases and J dropped 6 bases, with 11 bases sitting between them. The CDR3 contains 13 residues. CDR3 sequence: CASSRSGGDTQYF. CDR3 bases: TGTGCCAGCTCACGTAGCGGCGGGGATACGCAGTATTTT.

By share, this clonotype counts as medium-sized. The chain has TRBV4-1 and TRBJ1-1, with a possible D match to TRBD1 (6 bases). CDR3 length: 15 amino acids. Germline V gives CDR1 MGHRA, CDR2 YSYEKL. Trimming shortened V by 1 base and J by 0 bases, and 9 bases separated the two germline ends. The CDR3 coding sequence is TGCGCCAGCAGCCAAGCAGGACAGCTGAACACTGAAGCTTTCTTT. Amino acids: CASSQAGQLNTEAFF.

This clonotype is medium-sized (0.01 to 0.1%) in the sample. The chain joins TRBV11-2 to TRBJ1-2; a weak D match, TRBD1 (5 bases). The germline V and J ends were trimmed by 4 bases and 10 bases, with 19 bases remaining between them. Per the germline V gene, CDR1 is SGHAT and CDR2 is FQNNGV. The CDR3 extends over 14 amino acids. The DNA of the CDR3 is TGTGCCAGCAGCTATCGACAGTCTTCCAACATCTACACCTTC. It is translated as CASSYRQSSNIYTF.

This clonotype showed up just a few times. A much more abundant neighbour one base away suggests this may be a read error. The gene calls are TRBV7-9 and TRBJ2-7; TRBD2 matches 7 bases. The germline gives CDR1 SEHNR, CDR2 FQNEAQ (reference sequence). This CDR3 contains 15 residues. V was pared by 8 bases and J by 0 bases, with 10 bases of the junction left unmatched. The CDR3 sequence: CASAPTSASSYEQYF. CDR3 in DNA: TGTGCCAGCGCTCCTACTAGCGCGAGCTCCTACGAGCAGTACTTC.

This clonotype has ten or more counts. The V gene is TRBV10-3, the J gene TRBJ1-2; 11 nucleotides agree with TRBD1. The CDR3 is made up of 15 amino acids. The germline gives CDR1 ENHRY, CDR2 SYGVKD. The V and J ends lost 6 bases and 6 bases, in that order; junction bases with no gene match: 9. For the CDR3, the DNA is TGTGCCATCAGGGCAGGACAGGGGGCATGGGATGGCTACACCTTC. The encoded protein is CAIRAGQGAWDGYTF.

This clonotype was seen a few times. This clone may be a read error of a much larger clone one base away. The chain couples TRBV3-1 to TRBJ2-2; no clear D gene. The CDR3 is made up of 14 amino acids. V lost 2 bases, J lost 6 bases, and 10 bases lay in between. CDR1 is LGHDT and CDR2 is YNNKEL in the germline V gene (reference sequence). CDR3 sequence: CASSQRREAGELFF. The CDR3 DNA reads as TGTGCCAGCAGCCAACGTCGAGAGGCCGGGGAGCTGTTTTTT.

By share, this clonotype counts as medium-sized. The chain joins TRBV7-3 to TRBJ2-7, with D tentatively TRBD1 or TRBD2 (5 bases each). The V end was cut by 2 bases, the J end by 2 bases, with 10 bases between. Germline CDR1 and CDR2: SGHTA and FQGTGA. The CDR3 loop spans 14 amino acids. Here the CDR3 reads CASSLGPGPYEQYF. In DNA, the CDR3 is TGTGCCAGCAGCTTAGGTCCGGGACCCTACGAGCAGTACTTC.